The TCR beta chain under discussion was sequenced for a study of T cells in Graves' hyperthyroidism and ophthalmopathy. Findings of the study overall: Peripheral blood also featured most of the thyroid clonotypes expanded above 0.001. Progression to ophthalmopathy was predicted a median of roughly 6.6 months early.

The diagnoses drew upon clinical symptoms, serum thyroxine and TRAb, thyroid ultrasound and orbital computed tomography. The blood sample predates any ophthalmopathy symptoms, coming from first hyperthyroidism diagnosis. Points on this clonotype: Its antigen remains unidentified.

V lost 6 bases and J 2 bases, leaving 16 bases between the germline ends. CDR1 and CDR2 from the germline V gene are MNHNS and SASEGT. This CDR3 region has 15 residues. Amplification yielded TCR beta CDR3 regions, with RNA transcripts as the source. An initial round of RT-PCR targeting the TCR CDR3 relied on the HTBI primer set. TCRdb fed the multiplex PCR reads into MiXCR, producing one record per CDR3 protein. Of around 700,000 distinct CDR3 sequences in the sample, roughly a sixth were seen once. This chain uses TRBV6-1 with TRBJ1-2, with TRBD1 as a possible D gene (5 bases). The sequence derives from a woman aged 50 to 60 with Graves' hyperthyroidism that later progressed to Graves' ophthalmopathy. Material: blood. The CDR3 DNA reads as TGTGCCAGCAGCCTGCCCAGGCGGACAAACTATGGCTACACCTTC. It is translated as CASSLPRRTNYGYTF.